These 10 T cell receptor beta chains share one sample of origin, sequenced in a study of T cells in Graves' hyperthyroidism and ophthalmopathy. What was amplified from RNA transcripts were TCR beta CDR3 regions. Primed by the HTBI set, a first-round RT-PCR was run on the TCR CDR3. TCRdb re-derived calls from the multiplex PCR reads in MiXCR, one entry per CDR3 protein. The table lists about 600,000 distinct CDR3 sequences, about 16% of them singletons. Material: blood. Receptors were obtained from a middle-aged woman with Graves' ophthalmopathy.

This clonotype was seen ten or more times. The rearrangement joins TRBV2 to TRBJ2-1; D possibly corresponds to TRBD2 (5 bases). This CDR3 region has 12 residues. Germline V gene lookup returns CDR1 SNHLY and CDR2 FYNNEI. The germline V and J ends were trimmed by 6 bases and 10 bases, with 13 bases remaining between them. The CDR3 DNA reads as TGTGCCAGCAGCGAGGGAGCGAACGAGCAGTTCTTC. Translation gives CASSEGANEQFF.

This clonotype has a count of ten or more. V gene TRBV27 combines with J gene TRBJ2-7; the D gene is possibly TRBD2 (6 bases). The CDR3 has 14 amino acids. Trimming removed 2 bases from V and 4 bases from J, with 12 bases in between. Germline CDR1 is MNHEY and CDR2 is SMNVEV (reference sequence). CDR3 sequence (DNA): TGTGCCAGCAGTTTAAACGGGGGTACATACGAGCAGTACTTC. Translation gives CASSLNGGTYEQYF.

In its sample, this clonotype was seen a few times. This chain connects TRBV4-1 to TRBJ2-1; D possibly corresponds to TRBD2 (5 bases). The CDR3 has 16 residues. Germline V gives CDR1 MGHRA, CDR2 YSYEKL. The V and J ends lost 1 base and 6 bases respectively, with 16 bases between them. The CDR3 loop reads CASSQGGVRAVNEQFF. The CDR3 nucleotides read TGCGCCAGCAGCCAAGGGGGAGTTCGTGCGGTCAATGAGCAGTTCTTC.

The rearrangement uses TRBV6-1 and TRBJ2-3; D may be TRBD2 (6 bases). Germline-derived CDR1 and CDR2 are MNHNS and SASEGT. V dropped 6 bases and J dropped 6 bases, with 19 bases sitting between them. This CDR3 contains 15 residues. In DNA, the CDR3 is TGTGCCAGCAGACCCGCCGGAGGGCCTGCGGATACGCAGTATTTT. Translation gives CASRPAGGPADTQYF.

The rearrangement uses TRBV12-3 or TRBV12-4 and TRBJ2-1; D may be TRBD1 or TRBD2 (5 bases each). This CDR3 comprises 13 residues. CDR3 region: CASQFRGRDEQFF. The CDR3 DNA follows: TGTGCGTCCCAGTTCCGGGGACGGGATGAGCAGTTCTTC.

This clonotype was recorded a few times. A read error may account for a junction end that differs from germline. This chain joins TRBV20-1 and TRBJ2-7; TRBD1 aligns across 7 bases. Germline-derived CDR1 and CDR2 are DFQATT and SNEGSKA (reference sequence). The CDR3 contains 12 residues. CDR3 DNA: TGCAGTGCTACGGACAGGCCATACGAGCAATACTTC. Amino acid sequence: CSATDRPYEQYF.

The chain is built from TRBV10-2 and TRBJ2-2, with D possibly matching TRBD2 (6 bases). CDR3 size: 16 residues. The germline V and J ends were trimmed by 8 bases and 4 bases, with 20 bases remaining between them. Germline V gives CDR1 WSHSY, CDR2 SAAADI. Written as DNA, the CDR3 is TGCGCCAGCCGTGGTACGGGGAGGCTTGGCACCGGGGAGCTGTTTTTT. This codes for CASRGTGRLGTGELFF.

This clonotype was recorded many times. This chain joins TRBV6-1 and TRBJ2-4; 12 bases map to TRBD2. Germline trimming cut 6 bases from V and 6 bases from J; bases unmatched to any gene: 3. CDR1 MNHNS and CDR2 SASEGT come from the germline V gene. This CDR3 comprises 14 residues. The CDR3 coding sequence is TGTGCCAGCAGCGCGGGACTAGCGGGAAACATTCAGTACTTC. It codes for CASSAGLAGNIQYF.

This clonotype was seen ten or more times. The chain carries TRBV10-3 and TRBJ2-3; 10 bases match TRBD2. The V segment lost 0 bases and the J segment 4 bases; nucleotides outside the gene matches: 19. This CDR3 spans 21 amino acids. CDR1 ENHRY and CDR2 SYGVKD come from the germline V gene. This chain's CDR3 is CAISESALAGSSVPTSDTQYF. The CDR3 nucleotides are TGTGCCATCAGTGAGTCAGCACTAGCGGGATCATCTGTCCCCACCTCAGATACGCAGTATTTT.

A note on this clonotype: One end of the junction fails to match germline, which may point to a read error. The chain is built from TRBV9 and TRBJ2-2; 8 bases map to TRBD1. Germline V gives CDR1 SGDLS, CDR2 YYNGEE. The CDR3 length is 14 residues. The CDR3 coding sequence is TGTACCAGCAGCGCACACAGGGGGACCGGGGAGCTGTTTTTT. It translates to CTSSAHRGTGELFF.